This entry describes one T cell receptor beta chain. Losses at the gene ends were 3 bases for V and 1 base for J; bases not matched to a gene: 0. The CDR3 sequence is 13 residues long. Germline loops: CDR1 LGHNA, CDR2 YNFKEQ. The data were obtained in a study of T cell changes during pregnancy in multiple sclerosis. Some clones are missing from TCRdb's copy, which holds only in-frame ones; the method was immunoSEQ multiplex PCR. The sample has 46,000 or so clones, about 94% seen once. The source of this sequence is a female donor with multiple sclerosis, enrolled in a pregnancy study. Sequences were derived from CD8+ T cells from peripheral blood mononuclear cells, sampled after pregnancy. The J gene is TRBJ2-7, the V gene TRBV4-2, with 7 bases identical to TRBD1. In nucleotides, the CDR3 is TGTGCCAGCAGCCAGGACAGGTCCTACGAGCAGTACTTC. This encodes CASSQDRSYEQYF.